The T cell receptor beta chain under discussion was sequenced for a study of blood T cell repertoires in COVID-19. About the research overall: The United States, Italy and Spain supplied acute and convalescent COVID-19 samples. Nucleic acid was either cDNA or gDNA, and it came from T cells, B-cell-depleted T cells, or PBMCs.

This CDR3 is built from 14 residues. CDR1 and CDR2 (germline): SEHNR, FQNEAQ (reference sequence). Trimming took off 5 bases at V and 7 bases at J, with 17 bases between the two ends. Here immunoSEQ multiplex PCR was the method, and the copy in TCRdb shows in-frame clones only, minus some. The sample includes about 140,000 clones, around nine tenths of them seen just once. Sequencing input: peripheral blood. This TCR came from a woman in her forties or fifties with acute or convalescent COVID-19. The V gene is TRBV7-9, the J gene TRBJ1-1; D perhaps matches TRBD1 (6 bases). Here the CDR3 DNA reads TGTGCCAGCAGCCCTCCGACAGGCGGAATTGAAGCTTTCTTT. Translating it yields CASSPPTGGIEAFF. Based on the CDR3 plus reference TRBV7-9 and TRBJ1-1, the full variable domain is DTGVSQNPRHKITKRGQNVTFRCDPISEHNRLYWYRQTLGQGPEFLTYFQNEAQLEKSRLLSDRFSAERPKGSFSTLEIQRTEQGDSAMYLCASSPPTGGIEAFFGQGTRLTVV.